These 27 T cell receptor beta chains were all obtained from the same sample, sequenced in a study of Ad26.COV2.S vaccination and SARS-CoV-2 variants. Sequenced by immunoSEQ multiplex PCR; TCRdb stores in-frame clones only, minus some. The table lists 450,000 to 550,000 clones, approximately 90% of them singletons. Sample treatment: roughly 19 received Ad26.COV2.S at low or high dose, single or two shots; about 5 received placebo; per-sample allocation not given. Sampling was performed 63 days after the first vaccine or placebo injection. The sequenced sample was peripheral blood, obtained in a trial of Ad26.COV2.S vaccine versus placebo. Source of these receptors: a person aged 18-60 years who received the Ad26.COV2.S COVID-19 vaccine or a placebo.

DNA of the CDR3: TGTGCCAGCAGTGAAGGGCGTGGTCCCTACGAGCAGTACTTC. This encodes CASSEGRGPYEQYF. This chain links TRBV2 with TRBJ2-7; D unresolved. Per germline, CDR1 SNHLY and CDR2 FYNNEI. Trimming removed 1 base from V and 2 bases from J, with 9 bases in between. The CDR3 is 14 amino acids.

The rearrangement uses TRBV7-9 and TRBJ1-3; D unclear. There are 15 residues in the CDR3. Germline lookup yields CDR1 SEHNR and CDR2 FQNEAQ (reference sequence). The V end lost 5 bases, the J end lost 9 bases, and 20 bases lay between the germline ends. Here the CDR3 reads CASSRSDSPRITIYF. In DNA, the CDR3 is TGTGCCAGCAGCCGCAGCGACTCTCCCAGAATCACCATATATTTT.

The chain has TRBV5-1 and TRBJ2-5; D is possibly TRBD2 (6 bases). The V gene's germline CDR1 is SGHRS and CDR2 YFSETQ. This CDR3 has 15 amino acids. V lost 2 bases and J lost 5, with 16 bases in between. The CDR3 DNA sequence: TGCGCCAGCAGCTTTGGGGGGACGCCGACGGAGACCCAGTACTTC. It translates to CASSFGGTPTETQYF.

The CDR3 spells CASSYLRERSYEQYF. The CDR3 DNA reads TGTGCCAGCAGTTACCTGCGGGAGCGGTCCTACGAGCAGTACTTC. The V call is TRBV6-5, the J call TRBJ2-7; 7 positions agree with TRBD2. Germline lookup yields CDR1 MNHEY and CDR2 SVGAGI. J gave up 1 base and V 2 bases, and 5 bases lay outside the gene matches. CDR3 size: 15 residues.

V gene TRBV27 combines with J gene TRBJ2-3; 12 bases match TRBD2. The CDR3 contains 20 residues. Looked up from germline, CDR1 is MNHEY and CDR2 is SMNVEV (reference sequence). V lost 4 bases to trimming and J lost 2 bases; unmatched junction nucleotides: 16. The CDR3: CASSSHYTPTSGGPTDTQYF. The CDR3, as DNA: TGTGCCAGCAGTTCCCACTATACCCCGACTAGCGGGGGCCCCACAGATACGCAGTATTTT.

This clone appeared a single time. The rearrangement joins TRBV9 to TRBJ1-3; a possible D gene is TRBD1 (5 bases). Per the germline V gene, CDR1 is SGDLS and CDR2 is YYNGEE. The CDR3 runs to 14 residues. V shed 0 bases and J shed 2 bases, with 6 bases lying between them. Written as DNA, the CDR3 is TGTGCCAGCAGCGTAGGCAGGGCTGGAAACACCATATATTTT. It yields the protein CASSVGRAGNTIYF.

The chain joins TRBV19 to TRBJ1-1; the D gene is possibly TRBD1 (6 bases). CDR1 is LNHDA and CDR2 is SQIVND in the germline V gene (reference sequence). The CDR3 loop spans 16 amino acids. With 8 bases removed from V and 4 bases from J, the gap between germline ends came to 23 bases. CDR3 in amino acids: CASSSPTGTYRTEAFF. CDR3 DNA sequence: TGTGCCAGTTCTTCCCCTACCGGGACATACCGCACTGAAGCTTTCTTT.

The CDR3 reads CSAPLQETQYF. The CDR3, as DNA: TGCAGTGCGCCGCTACAAGAGACCCAGTACTTC. The chain employs TRBV20-1 and TRBJ2-5; D remains unclear. The CDR3 is 11 residues long. The germline CDR1 and CDR2 sequences are DFQATT and SNEGSKA (reference sequence). V lost 6 bases to trimming and J lost 2 bases, with 7 bases between them.

V gene TRBV3-1 (or the pseudogene TRBV3-2) combines with J gene TRBJ2-1; 7 positions agree with TRBD1. CDR1 and CDR2 (germline): LGHDT, YNNKEL (reference sequence). The CDR3 consists of 16 residues. V lost 7 bases to trimming and J lost 3 bases; unmatched junction nucleotides: 12. In nucleotides, the CDR3 is TGTGCCAGCACACCCAGAGGGGGCGGGCTCTACAATGAGCAGTTCTTC. Residues: CASTPRGGGLYNEQFF.

The chain uses TRBV4-1 and TRBJ2-7; D gene ambiguous. Looked up from germline, CDR1 is MGHRA and CDR2 is YSYEKL. CDR3 length: 14 amino acids. Trimming removed 0 bases from V and 1 base from J, with 7 bases in between. CDR3 sequence reads: CASSQERQSYEQYF. The CDR3 nucleotides read TGCGCCAGCAGCCAAGAGAGGCAGTCCTACGAGCAGTACTTC.

A remark on this clone: Other DNA sequences from this sample encode an identical CDR3 as well. This chain connects TRBV18 to TRBJ2-7; D possibly corresponds to TRBD1 (6 bases). Germline V gene sequence: CDR1 KGHSH, CDR2 LQKENI. This CDR3 comprises 14 residues. V lost 0 bases to trimming and J lost 3 bases, with 9 bases between them. The CDR3 protein is CASSPPAGDYEQYF. CDR3 bases: TGTGCCAGCTCACCACCGGCAGGGGACTACGAGCAGTACTTC.

This chain joins TRBV3-1 (or the pseudogene TRBV3-2) and TRBJ2-7; D is ambiguous. The V end lost 1 base, the J end lost 1 base, and 8 bases lay between the germline ends. This CDR3 has 14 amino acids. CDR1 and CDR2 from the germline V gene are LGHDT and YNNKEL (reference sequence). The CDR3 region is CASSQVRQSYEQYF. In DNA form, the CDR3 reads TGTGCCAGCAGCCAAGTTCGCCAGTCCTACGAGCAGTACTTC.

The V gene is TRBV14, the J gene TRBJ1-1; 9 nucleotides align to TRBD1. Germline trimming cut 4 bases from V and 4 bases from J; bases unmatched to any gene: 7. The germline gives CDR1 SGHDN, CDR2 FVKESK. This CDR3 is 15 amino acids long. DNA for the CDR3: TGTGCCAGCAGCCTCAACAGGGGGCTTGGCACTGAAGCTTTCTTT. As protein: CASSLNRGLGTEAFF.

V is TRBV6-5 and J is TRBJ1-3; D not certain. Per the germline V gene, CDR1 is MNHEY and CDR2 is SVGAGI. Trimming left V 2 bases short and J 3 bases short, with 2 bases between. This CDR3 region has 12 residues. This CDR3 reads CASSYGGNTIYF. The CDR3 DNA sequence: TGTGCCAGCAGTTACGGTGGAAACACCATATATTTT.

The chain links TRBV30 to TRBJ1-2, with D perhaps matching TRBD1 (6 bases). Trimming stripped 1 base from V and 4 bases from J, with 13 bases between. The CDR3 loop spans 14 amino acids. Germline V lookup: CDR1 GTSNPN, CDR2 SVGIG (reference sequence). The chain's CDR3 is CAWSGARGSYGYTF. DNA of the CDR3: TGTGCCTGGAGTGGAGCCAGGGGCTCCTATGGCTACACCTTC.

Here the CDR3 DNA reads TGTGCCAGCAGCTTAGTGGGCGGGGGAGTCACTACCGCCAAATATTTT. Its translation: CASSLVGGGVTTAKYF. The genes are TRBV7-2 and TRBJ2-3, with TRBD2 matching over 7 bases. Germline V CDR1 and CDR2: SGHTA, FQGNSA. V dropped 1 base and J dropped 15; count of bases not matched to a gene: 19. The CDR3 loop spans 16 amino acids. The full variable domain, completed using reference TRBV7-2 and TRBJ2-3, is GAGVSQSPSNKVTEKGKDVELRCDPISGHTALYWYRQSLGQGLEFLIYFQGNSAPDKSGLPSDRFSAERTGGSVSTLTIQRTQQEDSAVYLCASSLVGGGVTTAKYFGPGTRLTVL.

The chain carries TRBV27 and TRBJ2-5; 8 nucleotides agree with TRBD1. This CDR3 region has 14 residues. Germline CDR1 and CDR2: MNHEY and SMNVEV (reference sequence). V was pared by 6 bases and J by 4 bases, with 7 bases of the junction left unmatched. The CDR3 reads CASSSQGAGETQYF. CDR3 DNA sequence: TGTGCCAGCAGCTCCCAGGGGGCAGGAGAGACCCAGTACTTC.

V is TRBV19 and J is TRBJ2-7; 10 nucleotides match TRBD1. Germline V gives CDR1 LNHDA, CDR2 SQIVND (reference sequence). There are 14 residues in the CDR3. Germline trimming cut 7 bases from V and 2 bases from J; bases unmatched to any gene: 5. The DNA of the CDR3 is TGTGCCAGTAAGTCGACAGGGGGCCCCTACGAGCAGTACTTC. It specifies CASKSTGGPYEQYF.

The chain employs TRBV6-6 and TRBJ1-2; D unclear. Trimming took off 1 base at V and 0 bases at J, with 12 bases between the two ends. Germline CDR1 reads MNHNY; CDR2 reads SVGAGI (reference sequence). The CDR3 runs 16 residues. The CDR3 nucleotides are TGTGCCAGCAGTTACTACCCCAGTGGGACTAACTATGGCTACACCTTC. Amino acids: CASSYYPSGTNYGYTF.

The chain links TRBV5-4 to TRBJ2-3; the match to TRBD2 covers 8 bases. The germline gives CDR1 SGHNT, CDR2 YYREEE (reference sequence). The CDR3 is 15 amino acids. Germline trimming cut 3 bases from V and 5 bases from J; bases unmatched to any gene: 8. The CDR3 coding sequence is TGTGCCAGCAGCTCCGGGACTAGTAGGGTAGATACGCAGTATTTT. Translation gives CASSSGTSRVDTQYF.

The V call is TRBV19, the J call TRBJ2-1; TRBD2 agrees at 7 bases. The trim removed 5 bases at V and 3 bases at J, leaving 7 bases unmatched. The CDR3 length is 15 residues. Germline V gives CDR1 LNHDA, CDR2 SQIVND (reference sequence). The CDR3 reads CASSLTSVGYNEQFF. Here the CDR3 DNA reads TGTGCCAGTAGTCTAACTAGCGTGGGCTACAATGAGCAGTTCTTC.

This chain connects TRBV5-4 to TRBJ2-5, with D maybe TRBD1 (6 bases). The germline V and J ends were trimmed by 4 bases and 5 bases, with 15 bases remaining between them. The CDR3 totals 14 residues. In germline, CDR1 is SGHNT, CDR2 YYREEE (reference sequence). CDR3 amino acids: CASSPDGGLETQYF. The CDR3 bases are TGTGCCAGCAGCCCGGATGGGGGCCTCGAGACCCAGTACTTC.

The chain couples TRBV6-6 to TRBJ2-3; D may be TRBD2 (5 bases). Germline CDR1 is MNHNY and CDR2 is SVGAGI (reference sequence). The CDR3 contains 14 residues. V was cut by 8 bases and J by 5 bases, with 17 bases left in between. Written as DNA, the CDR3 is TGTGCCAGCGTCTCAGGCAGGAGGATAGATACGCAGTATTTT. Translated: CASVSGRRIDTQYF.

This sequence joins TRBV30 and TRBJ2-1; 9 bases are shared with TRBD2. V lost 4 bases and J lost 0; bases outside the gene matches: 7. Germline V gives CDR1 GTSNPN, CDR2 SVGIG (reference sequence). This CDR3 spans 16 amino acids. DNA for the CDR3: TGTGCCTGGAAGCGGGGGGCGGGAGGCTCCTACAATGAGCAGTTCTTC. This translates into CAWKRGAGGSYNEQFF.

The chain couples TRBV9 to TRBJ2-7; D possibly corresponds to TRBD2 (6 bases). Trimming left V 0 bases short and J 6 bases short, with 16 bases between. The CDR3 consists of 15 residues. Germline V gene data show CDR1 as SGDLS and CDR2 as YYNGEE. DNA of the CDR3: TGTGCCAGCAGCGTAGCGAGTAGCGGTACGGGCGAGCAGTACTTC. Encoded protein: CASSVASSGTGEQYF.

V usage is TRBV5-1 and J usage is TRBJ1-1; TRBD1 agrees at 7 bases. CDR3 length: 15 residues. V lost 2 bases to trimming and J lost 11 bases; unmatched junction nucleotides: 15. The germline gives CDR1 SGHRS, CDR2 YFSETQ. The CDR3 here is CASSFGTGTVLQAFF. The CDR3, as DNA: TGCGCCAGCAGCTTTGGTACCGGGACAGTCCTTCAGGCTTTCTTT.

The chain is built from TRBV7-6 and TRBJ1-4; D might be TRBD1 (6 bases). Germline assignment: CDR1 SGHVS and CDR2 FNYEAQ. The length of the CDR3 is 14 residues. CDR3 nucleotides: TGTGCTTCCCAGGCGGGGGGCTCTAATGAAAAACTGTTTTTT. Residues: CASQAGGSNEKLFF.